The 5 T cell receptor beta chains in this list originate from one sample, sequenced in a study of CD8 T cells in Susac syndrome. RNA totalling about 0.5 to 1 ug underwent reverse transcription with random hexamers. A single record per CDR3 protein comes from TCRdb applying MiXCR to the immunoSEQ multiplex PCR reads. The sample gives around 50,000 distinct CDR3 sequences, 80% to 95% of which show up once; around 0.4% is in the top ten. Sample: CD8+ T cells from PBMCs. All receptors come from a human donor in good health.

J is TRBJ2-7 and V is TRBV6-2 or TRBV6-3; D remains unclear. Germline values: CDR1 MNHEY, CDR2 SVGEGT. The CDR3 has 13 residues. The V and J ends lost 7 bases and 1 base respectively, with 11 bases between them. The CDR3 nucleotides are TGTGCCAGCACCCCCCTGCTTTCCTACGAGCAGTACTTC. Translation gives CASTPLLSYEQYF.

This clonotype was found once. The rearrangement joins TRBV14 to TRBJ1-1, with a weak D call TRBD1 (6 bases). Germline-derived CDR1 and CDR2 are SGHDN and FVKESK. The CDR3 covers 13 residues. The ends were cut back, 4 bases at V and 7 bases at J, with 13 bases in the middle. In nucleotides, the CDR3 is TGTGCCAGCAGCCTTCGACAGGACATTGAAGCTTTCTTT. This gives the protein CASSLRQDIEAFF.

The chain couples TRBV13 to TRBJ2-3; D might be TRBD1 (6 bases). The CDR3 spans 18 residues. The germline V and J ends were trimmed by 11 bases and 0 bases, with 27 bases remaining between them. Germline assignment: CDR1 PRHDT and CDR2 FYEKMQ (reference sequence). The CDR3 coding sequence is TGTGCCGCCAGCCCCTCACTCGCAGACAGGTCTAGCACAGATACGCAGTATTTT. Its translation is CAASPSLADRSSTDTQYF.

In DNA form, the CDR3 reads TGTGCCTGGACGTGGGGCGAGGGGAACACTGAAGCTTTCTTT. Translating it yields CAWTWGEGNTEAFF. This chain links TRBV30 with TRBJ1-1; perhaps TRBD1 as D (5 bases). Germline CDR1 and CDR2: GTSNPN and SVGIG (reference sequence). The CDR3 contains 14 residues. Trimming shortened V by 4 bases and J by 1 base, and 13 bases separated the two germline ends. The whole variable domain, filled in from reference TRBV30 and TRBJ1-1, reads SQTIHQWPATLVQPVGSPLSLECTVEGTSNPNLYWYRQAAGRGLQLLFYSVGIGQISSEVPQNLSASRPQDRQFILSSKKLLLSDSGFYLCAWTWGEGNTEAFFGQGTRLTVV.

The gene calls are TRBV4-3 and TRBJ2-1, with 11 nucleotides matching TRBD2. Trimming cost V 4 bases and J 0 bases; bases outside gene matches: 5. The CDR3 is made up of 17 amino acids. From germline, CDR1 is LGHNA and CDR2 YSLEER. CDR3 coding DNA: TGCGCCAGCAGCCCGGGACTAGCGGTTAGCTCCTACAATGAGCAGTTCTTC. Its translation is CASSPGLAVSSYNEQFF.